The 20 T cell receptor beta chains in this list originate from one sample, sequenced in a study of response to subunit inactivated influenza vaccine. TCRdb re-derived calls from the RT-PCR reads in MiXCR, one entry per CDR3 protein. The sample records 500,000 to 600,000 distinct CDR3 sequences, more than 15% being singletons. This specimen was CD4+ T cells sorted from PBMCs, taken less than 30 months after vaccination. The receptors shown here come from a man aged 50 to 75 who received an inactivated influenza vaccine.

This sequence joins TRBV12-3 or TRBV12-4 and TRBJ2-3, with D possibly TRBD2 on 6 matching bases. The CDR3 has 13 residues. Between the trimmed V and J ends, which lost 5 bases and 5 bases, there was a span of 11 bases. CDR3 bases: TGTGCCAGCAGTGGACTACAGTTAGATACGCAGTATTTT. Protein sequence: CASSGLQLDTQYF.

The rearrangement links TRBV9 to TRBJ2-5, with D possibly matching TRBD2 (6 bases). V was pared by 4 bases and J by 2 bases, with 15 bases between. Per germline, CDR1 SGDLS and CDR2 YYNGEE. The CDR3 runs 15 residues. The CDR3, as DNA: TGTGCCAGCAGCCCCGGGAGTCATATACAAGAGACCCAGTACTTC. Translated: CASSPGSHIQETQYF.

The sample holds a few counts of this clonotype. The V call is TRBV20-1, the J call TRBJ1-5; D gene ambiguous. V was shortened by 4 bases and J by 0 bases, with 10 bases between the two germline ends. Germline CDR1 and CDR2: DFQATT and SNEGSKA (reference sequence). The CDR3 runs to 14 residues. CDR3 sequence (DNA): TGCAGTGCTATGTCCCCAAATAGCAATCAGCCCCAGCATTTT. Amino acid sequence: CSAMSPNSNQPQHF.

This clonotype appeared a few times. The V gene is TRBV12-3 or TRBV12-4, the J gene TRBJ2-4; TRBD1 matches 9 bases. The CDR3 is 15 residues long. The junction had 7 bases not matched to a gene; V was cut back by 7 bases and J by 3 bases. The DNA of the CDR3 is TGTGCCAGCAAACAGGGGGCGTCTAACAAAAACATTCAGTACTTC. Protein product: CASKQGASNKNIQYF.

The chain uses TRBV6-2 or TRBV6-3 and TRBJ2-6, with TRBD1 matching 9 bases. The V gene's germline CDR1 is MNHEY and CDR2 SVGEGT. The CDR3 runs 17 residues. Trimming removed 5 bases from V and 3 bases from J; junction bases left unmatched: 8. The chain's CDR3 is CASSRPGTGFGANVLTF. The DNA for the CDR3 is TGTGCCAGCAGTCGTCCCGGGACAGGGTTTGGGGCCAACGTCCTGACTTTC.

This clonotype was detected many times. The CDR3 DNA reads TGCGCCAGCTCGCAGGGGCAGTTGAGGAGCTATGGCTACACCTTC. Translation: CASSQGQLRSYGYTF. The rearrangement joins TRBV5-1 to TRBJ1-2, with D tentatively TRBD1 (6 bases). The CDR3 runs 15 residues. The ends were cut back, 7 bases at V and 4 bases at J, with 20 bases in the middle. Germline CDR1 reads SGHRS; CDR2 reads YFSETQ.

This clonotype was observed many times. The gene calls are TRBV5-1 and TRBJ1-2; no clear D gene. With 0 bases removed from V and 2 bases from J, the gap between germline ends came to 5 bases. The CDR3 sequence is 13 residues long. Germline assignment: CDR1 SGHRS and CDR2 YFSETQ. The CDR3 coding sequence is TGCGCCAGCAGCTTGGAACAAAACTATGGCTACACCTTC. Its translation is CASSLEQNYGYTF.

This clonotype has more than one count but fewer than ten. This chain links TRBV20-1 with TRBJ1-1; D is unresolved. The CDR3 contains 13 residues. V lost 8 bases, J lost 2 bases, and 15 bases lay in between. CDR1 is DFQATT and CDR2 is SNEGSKA in the germline V gene (reference sequence). The CDR3 here is CSPRTGLNTEAFF. The DNA for the CDR3 is TGCAGTCCAAGGACCGGACTCAACACTGAAGCTTTCTTT.

This clonotype was observed a few times. This chain uses TRBV20-1 with TRBJ2-7; 9 nucleotides line up with TRBD1. After removal of 1 base from V and 3 bases from J, the junction contained 4 bases not matched to a gene. Germline loops: CDR1 DFQATT, CDR2 SNEGSKA (reference sequence). The CDR3 is 14 residues long. In nucleotides, the CDR3 is TGCAGTGCTAGAGCGGGACAGGGACACTACGAGCAGTACTTC. Its protein product is CSARAGQGHYEQYF.

The chain recombines TRBV9 with TRBJ1-2, with D possibly TRBD1 on 6 matching bases. The CDR3 runs to 15 residues. Trimming removed 0 bases from V and 1 base from J, with 10 bases in between. CDR1 is SGDLS and CDR2 is YYNGEE in the germline V gene. The CDR3, as DNA: TGTGCCAGCAGCGTAGGGGTCAGGGGTAACTATGGCTACACCTTC. This codes for CASSVGVRGNYGYTF.

This clonotype was seen a few times. The V and J genes are TRBV6-2 or TRBV6-3 and TRBJ2-7; D not certain. The CDR3 has 17 residues. Trimming took off 2 bases at V and 3 bases at J, with 20 bases between the two ends. Germline V gene lookup returns CDR1 MNHEY and CDR2 SVGEGT. DNA for the CDR3: TGTGCCAGCAGTTACACCCCCGGTGAGGCTACACTCTACGAGCAGTACTTC. Its protein is CASSYTPGEATLYEQYF.

A few counts support this clonotype. The chain combines TRBV6-1 with TRBJ2-2; D may be TRBD1 (5 bases). Germline V gives CDR1 MNHNS, CDR2 SASEGT. The CDR3 consists of 14 residues. The V gene lost 7 bases and the J gene lost 2 bases, with 11 bases spanning the gap. The CDR3 nucleotides read TGTGCCAGCACCAGACAGCTTAACACCGGGGAGCTGTTTTTT. Protein: CASTRQLNTGELFF.

This clonotype has just a few counts. V gene TRBV20-1 combines with J gene TRBJ2-3, with no clear D. With 5 bases removed from V and 6 bases from J, the gap between germline ends came to 9 bases. The CDR3 covers 11 residues. The germline CDR1 and CDR2 sequences are DFQATT and SNEGSKA (reference sequence). The CDR3 sequence is CSAPQPDTQYF. In nucleotides, the CDR3 is TGCAGTGCTCCCCAGCCGGATACGCAGTATTTT.

This clonotype was counted ten times or more. This chain uses TRBV7-9 with TRBJ1-1; TRBD1 aligns across 7 bases. The germline gives CDR1 SEHNR, CDR2 FQNEAQ (reference sequence). With 5 bases clipped from V and 2 bases from J, the junction kept 8 bases outside the gene matches. CDR3 size: 15 residues. Here the CDR3 reads CASSGGGPINTEAFF. For the CDR3, the DNA is TGTGCCAGCAGCGGAGGGGGCCCGATCAACACTGAAGCTTTCTTT.

The genes are TRBV3-1 and TRBJ2-2, with unresolved D. The V gene lost 4 bases and the J gene lost 3 bases, with 6 bases spanning the gap. From germline, CDR1 is LGHDT and CDR2 YNNKEL (reference sequence). This CDR3 is built from 13 residues. The CDR3 loop is CASSRSDTGELFF. CDR3 bases: TGTGCCAGCAGCCGATCCGACACCGGGGAGCTGTTTTTT.

The J gene is TRBJ2-5, the V gene TRBV24-1; 7 nucleotides match TRBD1. Germline-derived CDR1 and CDR2 are KGHDR and SFDVKD. The V gene end was trimmed by 2 bases and the J gene end by 4 bases; junction bases not matched to a gene: 9. CDR3 length: 16 residues. CDR3 DNA sequence: TGTGCCACCAGTGATTCGAGTCGGACAGGACTAGAGACCCAGTACTTC. It encodes CATSDSSRTGLETQYF.

In DNA form, the CDR3 reads TGTGCCAGCAGTTGGACAGGGAACTATGGCTACACCTTC. It is translated as CASSWTGNYGYTF. The chain couples TRBV12-3 or TRBV12-4 to TRBJ1-2; 8 bases line up with TRBD1. V trimming: 4 bases; J trimming: 2 bases; junction bases outside the gene matches: 0. The CDR3 is 13 amino acids.

This clonotype was found a few times. The rearrangement uses TRBV5-5 and TRBJ2-1, with a possible D match to TRBD2 (5 bases). V lost 4 bases and J lost 6, with 17 bases in between. Germline-derived CDR1 and CDR2 are SGHKS and YYEKEE (reference sequence). The CDR3 sequence is 15 residues long. Here the CDR3 DNA reads TGTGCCAGCAGCCCCCTCTCGGGGTTCGGCAATGAGCAGTTCTTC. Translating gives CASSPLSGFGNEQFF.

The V call is TRBV7-2, the J call TRBJ2-2; D unresolved. Trimming stripped 3 bases from V and 6 bases from J, with 11 bases between. Germline CDR1 and CDR2: SGHTA and FQGNSA. The CDR3 consists of 14 residues. The CDR3 here is CASSFSRFPGELFF. The CDR3, as DNA: TGTGCCAGCAGCTTCTCGCGATTCCCCGGGGAGCTGTTTTTT.

This clonotype was seen a single time. At one end the junction does not follow the germline gene, possibly because of a read error. The rearrangement links TRBV5-3 to TRBJ2-1; 8 positions agree with TRBD1. TRBV5-3 is an ORF, with its function uncertain. This CDR3 is 16 amino acids long. CDR3 nucleotide sequence: TGTGCCAGCAGCTTGGCTCTGGACAGGGTCTTTAATGAGCAGTTCTTC. Translating gives CASSLALDRVFNEQFF.